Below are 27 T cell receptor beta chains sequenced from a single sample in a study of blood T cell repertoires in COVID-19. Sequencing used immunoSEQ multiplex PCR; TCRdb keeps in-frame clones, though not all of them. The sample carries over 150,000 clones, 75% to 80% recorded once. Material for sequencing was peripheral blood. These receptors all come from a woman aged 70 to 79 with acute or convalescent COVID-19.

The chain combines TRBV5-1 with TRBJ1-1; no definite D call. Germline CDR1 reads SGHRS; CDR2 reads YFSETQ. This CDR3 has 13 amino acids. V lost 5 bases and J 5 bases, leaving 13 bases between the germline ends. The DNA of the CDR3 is TGCGCCAGCAGAAGGACGGGGAGAACTGAAGCTTTCTTT. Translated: CASRRTGRTEAFF.

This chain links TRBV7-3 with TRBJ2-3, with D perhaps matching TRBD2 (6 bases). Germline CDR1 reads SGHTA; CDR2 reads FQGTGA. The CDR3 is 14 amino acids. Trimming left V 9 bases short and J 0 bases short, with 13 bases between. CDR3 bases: TGTGCCAGTAACTCCGGGACTAGCACAGATACGCAGTATTTT. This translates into CASNSGTSTDTQYF.

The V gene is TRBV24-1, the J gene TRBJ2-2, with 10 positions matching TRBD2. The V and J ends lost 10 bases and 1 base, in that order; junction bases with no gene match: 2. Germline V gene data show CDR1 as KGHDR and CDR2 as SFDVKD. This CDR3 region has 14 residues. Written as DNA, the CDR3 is TGTGCCACTGCTAGCGGGAGGAACACCGGGGAGCTGTTTTTT. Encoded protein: CATASGRNTGELFF.

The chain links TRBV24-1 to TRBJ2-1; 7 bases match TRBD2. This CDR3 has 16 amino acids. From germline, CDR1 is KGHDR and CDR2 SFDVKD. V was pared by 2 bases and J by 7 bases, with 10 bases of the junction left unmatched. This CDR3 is CATSDWASGGGNEQFF. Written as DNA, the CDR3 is TGTGCCACCAGTGATTGGGCTTCTGGGGGGGGGAATGAGCAGTTCTTC.

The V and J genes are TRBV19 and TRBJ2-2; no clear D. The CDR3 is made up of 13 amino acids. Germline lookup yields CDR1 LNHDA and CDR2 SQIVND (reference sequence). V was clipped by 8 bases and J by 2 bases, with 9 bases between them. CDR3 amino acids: CASSLFNTGELFF. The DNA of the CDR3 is TGTGCCAGTTCCCTTTTTAACACCGGGGAGCTGTTTTTT.

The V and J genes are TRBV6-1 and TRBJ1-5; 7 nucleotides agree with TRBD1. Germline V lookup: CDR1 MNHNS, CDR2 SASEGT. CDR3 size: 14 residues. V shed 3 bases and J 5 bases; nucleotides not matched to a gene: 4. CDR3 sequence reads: CASSEDRRHQPQHF. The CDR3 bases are TGTGCCAGCAGTGAGGACAGGCGTCATCAGCCCCAGCATTTT.

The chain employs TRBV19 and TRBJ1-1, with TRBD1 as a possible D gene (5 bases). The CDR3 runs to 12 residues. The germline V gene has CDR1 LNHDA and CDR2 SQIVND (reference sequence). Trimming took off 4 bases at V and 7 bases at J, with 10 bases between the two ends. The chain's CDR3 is CASSRTGNEAFF. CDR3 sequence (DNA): TGTGCCAGTAGTAGAACAGGAAATGAAGCTTTCTTT.

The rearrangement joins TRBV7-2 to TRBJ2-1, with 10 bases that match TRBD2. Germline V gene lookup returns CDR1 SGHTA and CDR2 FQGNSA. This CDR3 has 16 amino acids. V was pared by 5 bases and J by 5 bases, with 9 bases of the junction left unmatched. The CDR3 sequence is CASSPQSLAGDNEQFF. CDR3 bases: TGTGCCAGCAGCCCCCAATCCCTAGCGGGAGACAATGAGCAGTTCTTC.

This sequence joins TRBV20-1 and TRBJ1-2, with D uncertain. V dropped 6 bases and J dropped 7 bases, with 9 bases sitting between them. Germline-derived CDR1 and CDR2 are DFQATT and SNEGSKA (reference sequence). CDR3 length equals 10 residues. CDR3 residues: CSAGLSGYTF. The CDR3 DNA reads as TGCAGTGCCGGGTTAAGTGGCTACACCTTC.

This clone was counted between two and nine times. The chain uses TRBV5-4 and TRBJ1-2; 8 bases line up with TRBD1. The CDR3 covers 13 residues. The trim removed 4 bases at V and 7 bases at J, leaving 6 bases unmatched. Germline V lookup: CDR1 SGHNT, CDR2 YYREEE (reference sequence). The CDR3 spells CASSLDREFGYTF. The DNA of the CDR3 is TGTGCCAGCAGCCTGGACAGGGAGTTTGGCTACACCTTC.

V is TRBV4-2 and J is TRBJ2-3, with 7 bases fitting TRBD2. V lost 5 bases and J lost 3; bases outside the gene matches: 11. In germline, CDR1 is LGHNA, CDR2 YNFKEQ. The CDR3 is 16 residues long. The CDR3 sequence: CASSVGGSFGTDTQYF. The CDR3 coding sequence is TGTGCCAGCAGCGTGGGAGGGTCTTTTGGGACAGATACGCAGTATTTT.

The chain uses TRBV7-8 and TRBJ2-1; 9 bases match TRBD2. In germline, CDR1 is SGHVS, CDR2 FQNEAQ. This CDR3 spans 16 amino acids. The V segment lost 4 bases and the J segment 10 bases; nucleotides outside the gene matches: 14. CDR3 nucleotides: TGTGCCAGCAGCTCCGTTAGCGGGAGACCCTTCGGCGAGCAGTTCTTC. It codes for CASSSVSGRPFGEQFF. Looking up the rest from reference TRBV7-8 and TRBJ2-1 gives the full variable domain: GAGVSQSPRYKVAKRGQDVALRCDPISGHVSLFWYQQALGQGPEFLTYFQNEAQLDKSGLPSDRFFAERPEGSVSTLKIQRTQQEDSAVYLCASSSVSGRPFGEQFFGPGTRLTVL.

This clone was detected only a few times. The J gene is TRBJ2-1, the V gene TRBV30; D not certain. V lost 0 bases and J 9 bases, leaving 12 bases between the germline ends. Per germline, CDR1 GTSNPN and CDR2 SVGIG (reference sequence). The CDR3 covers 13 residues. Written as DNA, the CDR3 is TGTGCCTGGAGTGTACAAAGATCCGCTGAGCAGTTCTTC. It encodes CAWSVQRSAEQFF. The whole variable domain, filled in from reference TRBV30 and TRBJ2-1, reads SQTIHQWPATLVQPVGSPLSLECTVEGTSNPNLYWYRQAAGRGLQLLFYSVGIGQISSEVPQNLSASRPQDRQFILSSKKLLLSDSGFYLCAWSVQRSAEQFFGPGTRLTVL.

The CDR3 is CASSGRRAGESYWPTDTQYF. The CDR3 DNA sequence: TGTGCCAGTAGCGGGAGGCGGGCAGGGGAGAGTTATTGGCCCACAGATACGCAGTATTTT. The V gene is TRBV19, the J gene TRBJ2-3, with D maybe TRBD2 (7 bases). With 6 bases removed from V and 2 bases from J, the gap between germline ends came to 30 bases. The CDR3 contains 20 residues. The germline gives CDR1 LNHDA, CDR2 SQIVND (reference sequence).

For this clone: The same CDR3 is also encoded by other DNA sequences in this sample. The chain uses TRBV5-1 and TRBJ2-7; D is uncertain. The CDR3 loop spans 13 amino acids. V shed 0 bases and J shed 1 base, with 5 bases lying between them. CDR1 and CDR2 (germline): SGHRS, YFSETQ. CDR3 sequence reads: CASSLAGSYEQYF. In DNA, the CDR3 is TGCGCCAGCAGCTTGGCAGGATCCTACGAGCAGTACTTC.

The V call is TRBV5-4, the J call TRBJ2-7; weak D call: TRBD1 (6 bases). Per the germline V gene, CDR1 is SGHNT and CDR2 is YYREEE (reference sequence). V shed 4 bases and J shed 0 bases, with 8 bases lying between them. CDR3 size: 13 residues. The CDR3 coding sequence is TGTGCCAGCAGCCAGGGGACCTCCTACGAGCAGTACTTC. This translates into CASSQGTSYEQYF. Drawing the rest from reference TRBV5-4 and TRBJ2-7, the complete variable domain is ETGVTQSPTHLIKTRGQQVTLRCSSQSGHNTVSWYQQALGQGPQFIFQYYREEENGRGNFPPRFSGLQFPNYSSELNVNALELDDSALYLCASSQGTSYEQYFGPGTRLTVT.

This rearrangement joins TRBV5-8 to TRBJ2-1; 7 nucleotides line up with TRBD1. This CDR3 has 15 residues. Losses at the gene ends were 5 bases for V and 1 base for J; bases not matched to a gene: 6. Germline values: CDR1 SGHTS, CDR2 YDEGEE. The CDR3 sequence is CASSPTGKSYNEQFF. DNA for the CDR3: TGTGCCAGCAGTCCGACAGGGAAGTCCTACAATGAGCAGTTCTTC.

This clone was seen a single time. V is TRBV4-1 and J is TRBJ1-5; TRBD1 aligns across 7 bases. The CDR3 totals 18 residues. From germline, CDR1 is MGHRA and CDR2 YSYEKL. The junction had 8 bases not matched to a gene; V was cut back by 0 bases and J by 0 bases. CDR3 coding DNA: TGCGCCAGCAGCCAAGATCTCGCAGGGGGGACTAGCAATCAGCCCCAGCATTTT. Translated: CASSQDLAGGTSNQPQHF.

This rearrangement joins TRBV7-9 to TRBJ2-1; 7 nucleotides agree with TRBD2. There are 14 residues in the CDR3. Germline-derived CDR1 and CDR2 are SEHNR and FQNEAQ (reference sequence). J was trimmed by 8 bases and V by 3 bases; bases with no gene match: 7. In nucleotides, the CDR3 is TGTGCCAGCAGCTTGATCGCTAGCGGCGATGAGCAGTTCTTC. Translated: CASSLIASGDEQFF.

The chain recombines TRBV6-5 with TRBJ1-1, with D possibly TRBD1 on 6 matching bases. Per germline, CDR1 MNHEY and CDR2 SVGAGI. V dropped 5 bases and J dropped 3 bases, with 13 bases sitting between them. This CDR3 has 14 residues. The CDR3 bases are TGTGCCAGCAGTCCCTCGGGGGGCTACACTGAAGCTTTCTTT. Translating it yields CASSPSGGYTEAFF.

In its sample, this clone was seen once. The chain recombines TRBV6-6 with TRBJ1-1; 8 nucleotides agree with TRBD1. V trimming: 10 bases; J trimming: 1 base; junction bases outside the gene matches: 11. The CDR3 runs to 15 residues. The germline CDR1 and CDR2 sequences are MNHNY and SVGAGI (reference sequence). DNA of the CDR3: TGTGCCACCACACCTCCGACAGGGGCGAACACTGAAGCTTTCTTT. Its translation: CATTPPTGANTEAFF.

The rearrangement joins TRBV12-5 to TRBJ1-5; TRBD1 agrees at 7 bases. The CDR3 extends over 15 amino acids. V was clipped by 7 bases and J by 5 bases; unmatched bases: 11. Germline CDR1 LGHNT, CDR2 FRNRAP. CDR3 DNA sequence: TGTGCTAGTGCCAATCGACAGGGATCCGATCAGCCCCAGCATTTT. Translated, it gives CASANRQGSDQPQHF.

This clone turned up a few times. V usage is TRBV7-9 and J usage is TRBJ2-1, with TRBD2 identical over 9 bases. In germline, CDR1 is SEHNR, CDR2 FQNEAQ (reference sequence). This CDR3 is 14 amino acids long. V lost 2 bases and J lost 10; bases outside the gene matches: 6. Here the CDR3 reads CASSLMLAGDEQFF. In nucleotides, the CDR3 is TGTGCCAGCAGCTTAATGTTAGCGGGAGACGAGCAGTTCTTC.

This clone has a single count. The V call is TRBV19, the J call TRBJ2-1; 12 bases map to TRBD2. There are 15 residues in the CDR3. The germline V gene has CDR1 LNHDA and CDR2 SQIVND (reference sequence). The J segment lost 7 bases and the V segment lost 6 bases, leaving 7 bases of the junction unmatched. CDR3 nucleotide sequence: TGTGCCAGTAGAAGGACTAGCGGGGAACTAAATGAGCAGTTCTTC. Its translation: CASRRTSGELNEQFF. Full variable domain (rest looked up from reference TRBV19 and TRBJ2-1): DGGITQSPKYLFRKEGQNVTLSCEQNLNHDAMYWYRQDPGQGLRLIYYSQIVNDFQKGDIAEGYSVSREKKESFPLTVTSAQKNPTAFYLCASRRTSGELNEQFFGPGTRLTVL.

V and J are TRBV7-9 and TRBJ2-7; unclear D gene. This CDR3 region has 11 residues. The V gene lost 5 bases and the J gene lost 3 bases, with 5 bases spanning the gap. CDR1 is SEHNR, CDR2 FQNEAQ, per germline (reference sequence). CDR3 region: CASSPGYEQYF. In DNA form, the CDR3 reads TGTGCCAGCAGCCCGGGCTACGAGCAGTACTTC.

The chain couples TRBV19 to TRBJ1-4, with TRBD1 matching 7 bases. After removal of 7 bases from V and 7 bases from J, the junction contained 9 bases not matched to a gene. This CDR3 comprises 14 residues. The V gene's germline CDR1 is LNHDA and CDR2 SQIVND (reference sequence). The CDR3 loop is CASTKRDRAEKLFF. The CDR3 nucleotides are TGTGCCAGTACCAAAAGGGACAGAGCTGAAAAACTGTTTTTT.

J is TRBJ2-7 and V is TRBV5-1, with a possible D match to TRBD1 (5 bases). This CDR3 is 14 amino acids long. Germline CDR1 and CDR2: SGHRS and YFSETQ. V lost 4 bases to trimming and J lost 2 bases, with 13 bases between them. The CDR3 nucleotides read TGCGCCAGCAGCGGGGCAGGAATCACCTACGAGCAGTACTTC. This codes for CASSGAGITYEQYF.